The 24 T cell receptor beta chains reported below all come from one sample, sequenced in a study of T-cell reconstitution after alpha-beta-depleted transplantation in children. Preparation of the TCRbeta library was carried out with unique molecular identifiers. TCRdb passed the PCR reads through MiXCR, listing each CDR3 protein once. The sample holds approximately 980,000 distinct CDR3 sequences, around 30% seen once. The sequencing used PBMCs, mostly from graft donor cells, collected 360 days after TCRalphabeta/CD19-depleted stem cell transplant. The source is a boy in the first two years of life who had a stem cell transplant for SCID, so the T cells may come from the graft donor.

The V call is TRBV20-1, the J call TRBJ2-7, with D possibly being TRBD1 (6 bases). The CDR3 covers 15 residues. V was pared by 0 bases and J by 7 bases, with 19 bases between. The V gene's germline CDR1 is DFQATT and CDR2 SNEGSKA (reference sequence). CDR3 loop: CSARDPGRGAREQYF. CDR3 DNA sequence: TGCAGTGCTAGAGATCCGGGCAGGGGCGCGCGAGAGCAGTACTTC.

This clonotype was seen only a few times. The J gene is TRBJ2-7, the V gene TRBV12-3 or TRBV12-4, with unresolved D. This CDR3 is 14 amino acids long. The ends were cut back, 4 bases at V and 6 bases at J, with 16 bases in the middle. Here the CDR3 reads CASSSNLRTSEQYF. The CDR3 region has the DNA TGTGCCAGCAGTTCAAACTTAAGGACGAGCGAGCAGTACTTC.

This clonotype was picked up a small number of times. The V gene is TRBV20-1, the J gene TRBJ1-1, with D unclear. Germline V gene sequence: CDR1 DFQATT, CDR2 SNEGSKA (reference sequence). V shed 0 bases and J shed 4 bases, with 27 bases lying between them. CDR3 length equals 19 residues. The CDR3 region has the DNA TGCAGTGCTAGAGAGTGGGCCGAAGGGTTGATCCCAGTGAGCACTGAAGCTTTCTTT. It yields the protein CSAREWAEGLIPVSTEAFF.

This clonotype occurred a few times. The rearrangement joins TRBV5-1 to TRBJ2-1; D not resolved. Trimming cost V 1 base and J 2 bases, with 19 bases left between them. CDR3 size: 18 residues. Germline-derived CDR1 and CDR2 are SGHRS and YFSETQ. CDR3 protein: CASSLIVGITTAYNEQFF. Written as DNA, the CDR3 is TGCGCCAGCAGCTTGATAGTGGGGATTACTACTGCCTACAATGAGCAGTTCTTC. Full variable domain (outside the CDR3, taken from reference TRBV5-1 and TRBJ2-1): KAGVTQTPRYLIKTRGQQVTLSCSPISGHRSVSWYQQTPGQGLQFLFEYFSETQRNKGNFPGRFSGRQFSNSRSEMNVSTLELGDSALYLCASSLIVGITTAYNEQFFGPGTRLTVL.

This clonotype has a handful of counts. The chain combines TRBV7-2 with TRBJ2-4, with TRBD1 as a possible D gene (6 bases). In germline, CDR1 is SGHTA, CDR2 FQGNSA. The CDR3 totals 14 residues. The V end lost 4 bases, the J end lost 1 base, and 8 bases lay between the germline ends. DNA for the CDR3: TGTGCCAGCAGCTCCGGACAGGCCAAAAACATTCAGTACTTC. Translating gives CASSSGQAKNIQYF.

V gene TRBV29-1 combines with J gene TRBJ2-5; D not certain. The CDR3 covers 13 residues. CDR1 and CDR2 from the germline V gene are SQVTM and ANQGSEA. V dropped 6 bases and J dropped 5 bases, with 16 bases sitting between them. The CDR3 DNA is TGCAGCGTCCGACGTCCACCAAAGGAGACCCAGTACTTC. Translation gives CSVRRPPKETQYF. The full variable domain, with the rest looked up from reference TRBV29-1 and TRBJ2-5, is SAVISQKPSRDICQRGTSLTIQCQVDSQVTMMFWYRQQPGQSLTLIATANQGSEATYESGFVIDKFPISRPNLTFSTLTVSNMSPEDSSIYLCSVRRPPKETQYFGPGTRLLVL.

This clonotype was counted many times. CDR3 bases: TGTGCCAGCAGCCAGAGGGGACAGGCAGTGGAGACCCAGTACTTC. Translating gives CASSQRGQAVETQYF. V is TRBV4-2 and J is TRBJ2-5, with 8 bases lining up with TRBD1. V shed 3 bases, J shed 5 bases, and the junction held 8 bases outside the gene matches. This CDR3 has 15 amino acids. Germline V gene data show CDR1 as LGHNA and CDR2 as YNFKEQ.

The rearrangement uses TRBV15 and TRBJ2-5; TRBD1 is a possible D gene (6 bases). CDR3 length: 16 residues. Trimming left V 3 bases short and J 1 base short, with 15 bases between. The germline V gene has CDR1 LNHNV and CDR2 YYDKDF (reference sequence). Written as DNA, the CDR3 is TGTGCCACCAGCAGGGCCAGGGGAATATCCCAAGAGACCCAGTACTTC. It translates to CATSRARGISQETQYF.

The chain couples TRBV21-1 to TRBJ2-2; TRBD2 is the table's D call, not checked against the DNA. TRBV21-1 is flagged as a pseudogene. The CDR3 has 16 amino acids. The CDR3 bases are TGTGCCAGCACCGACGGGACTAGCGGAAACACCGGGGAGCTGTTTTTT. It codes for CASTDGTSGNTGELFF.

There are a few counts of this clonotype. The gene calls are TRBV6-5 and TRBJ2-3; D call uncertain. The V end was cut by 4 bases, the J end by 6 bases, with 11 bases between. The CDR3 spans 13 residues. Germline CDR1 MNHEY, CDR2 SVGAGI. The CDR3 nucleotides read TGTGCCAGCAGTTGGGCCCAGATGGATACGCAGTATTTT. It is translated as CASSWAQMDTQYF.

This chain uses TRBV5-1 with TRBJ1-1, with TRBD1 matching 9 bases. Germline CDR1 SGHRS, CDR2 YFSETQ. Trimming at V came to 4 bases and at J to 1 base, leaving 8 bases not matched to a gene. The CDR3 spans 16 residues. The CDR3 region is CASSPQGQGGNTEAFF. DNA of the CDR3: TGCGCCAGCAGCCCTCAGGGACAGGGCGGGAACACTGAAGCTTTCTTT.

J is TRBJ1-2 and V is TRBV9; possible D gene TRBD1, 5 bases. The CDR3 length is 14 residues. Trimming left V 4 bases short and J 5 bases short, with 15 bases between. The V gene's germline CDR1 is SGDLS and CDR2 YYNGEE. The CDR3 sequence is CASSRGTGGYGYTF. Written as DNA, the CDR3 is TGTGCCAGCAGCCGAGGGACCGGGGGGTATGGCTACACCTTC.

The chain joins TRBV5-1 to TRBJ2-5; 13 bases are shared with TRBD2. This CDR3 has 15 amino acids. Per the germline V gene, CDR1 is SGHRS and CDR2 is YFSETQ. The ends lost 4 bases at V and 5 bases at J; junction bases unmatched: 5. The CDR3 DNA follows: TGCGCCAGCAGCCCCACGGGACTAGCGGGGGAGACCCAGTACTTC. This sequence encodes CASSPTGLAGETQYF.

The chain couples TRBV12-3 or TRBV12-4 to TRBJ1-3; 8 bases map to TRBD1. The CDR3 runs 15 residues. The junction had 7 bases not matched to a gene; V was cut back by 8 bases and J by 1 base. The CDR3 loop is CASQETGVSGNTIYF. For the CDR3, the DNA is TGTGCCAGCCAAGAGACAGGGGTGTCTGGAAACACCATATATTTT.

The chain is built from TRBV4-2 and TRBJ2-1; 12 bases fit TRBD2. Losses at the gene ends were 0 bases for V and 11 bases for J; bases not matched to a gene: 11. Per germline, CDR1 LGHNA and CDR2 YNFKEQ. This CDR3 region has 17 residues. The CDR3 reads CASSQDQRASGGGKQFF. Here the CDR3 DNA reads TGTGCCAGCAGCCAAGATCAAAGGGCTAGCGGGGGGGGTAAGCAGTTCTTC.

The chain combines TRBV7-9 with TRBJ1-1; D uncertain. This CDR3 has 14 residues. Looked up from germline, CDR1 is SEHNR and CDR2 is FQNEAQ (reference sequence). V lost 1 base to trimming and J lost 5 bases, with 11 bases between them. The CDR3 is CASSLVRGWTEAFF. The CDR3 nucleotides read TGTGCCAGCAGCTTAGTACGGGGTTGGACTGAAGCTTTCTTT. Combining the CDR3 with reference TRBV7-9 and TRBJ1-1 gives the whole variable domain DTGVSQNPRHKITKRGQNVTFRCDPISEHNRLYWYRQTLGQGPEFLTYFQNEAQLEKSRLLSDRFSAERPKGSFSTLEIQRTEQGDSAMYLCASSLVRGWTEAFFGQGTRLTVV.

This clonotype was counted only a few times. The rearrangement joins TRBV5-1 to TRBJ1-4; D may be TRBD1 (5 bases). V shed 1 base and J shed 7 bases, with 20 bases lying between them. In germline, CDR1 is SGHRS, CDR2 YFSETQ. CDR3 size: 17 residues. CDR3 residues: CASSLSEPGIGGEKLFF. The CDR3 DNA sequence: TGCGCCAGCAGCTTGAGTGAACCCGGGATTGGGGGTGAAAAACTGTTTTTT.

The V call is TRBV4-2, the J call TRBJ2-2; weak D call: TRBD2 (5 bases). V lost 2 bases and J 7 bases, leaving 20 bases between the germline ends. This CDR3 region has 17 residues. The germline gives CDR1 LGHNA, CDR2 YNFKEQ. The CDR3 nucleotides read TGTGCCAGCAGCCAACGGTCCGTGGCTTCCGCGGGCGGGGAGCTGTTTTTT. It codes for CASSQRSVASAGGELFF.

The chain is built from TRBV5-6 and TRBJ2-7; D remains ambiguous. The length of the CDR3 is 13 residues. Germline-derived CDR1 and CDR2 are SGHDT and YYEEEE. V lost 2 bases to trimming and J lost 3 bases, with 9 bases between them. Written as DNA, the CDR3 is TGTGCCAGCAGCTTTGGACGGTTCTACGAGCAGTACTTC. This encodes CASSFGRFYEQYF.

The chain combines TRBV28 with TRBJ1-5, with 12 bases identical to TRBD1. Trimming cost V 6 bases and J 7 bases; bases outside gene matches: 7. This CDR3 region has 15 residues. The V gene's germline CDR1 is MDHEN and CDR2 SYDVKM. The CDR3 sequence: CASSPPGTGGQPQHF. In DNA form, the CDR3 reads TGTGCCAGCAGCCCCCCAGGGACAGGGGGCCAGCCCCAGCATTTT.

This clonotype was counted only a few times. The chain employs TRBV5-1 and TRBJ2-1, with 12 bases matching TRBD1. Germline V lookup: CDR1 SGHRS, CDR2 YFSETQ. The length of the CDR3 is 15 residues. The trim removed 4 bases at V and 9 bases at J, leaving 8 bases unmatched. CDR3 loop: CASSPPGQGAGEQFF. The DNA of the CDR3 is TGCGCCAGCAGCCCACCGGGACAGGGGGCCGGTGAGCAGTTCTTC. Supplemented by reference TRBV5-1 and TRBJ2-1, the full variable domain reads KAGVTQTPRYLIKTRGQQVTLSCSPISGHRSVSWYQQTPGQGLQFLFEYFSETQRNKGNFPGRFSGRQFSNSRSEMNVSTLELGDSALYLCASSPPGQGAGEQFFGPGTRLTVL.

The chain couples TRBV29-1 to TRBJ2-3; D not certain. Germline CDR1 and CDR2: SQVTM and ANQGSEA. V was trimmed by 3 bases and J by 0 bases, leaving 7 bases between them. The CDR3 loop spans 13 amino acids. CDR3 residues: CSVEPRSTDTQYF. The CDR3 DNA is TGCAGCGTTGAGCCCCGGAGCACAGATACGCAGTATTTT.

This clonotype occurred a few times. The chain recombines TRBV4-1 with TRBJ2-1; D not resolved. Trimming shortened V by 0 bases and J by 8 bases, and 17 bases separated the two germline ends. The germline CDR1 and CDR2 sequences are MGHRA and YSYEKL. This CDR3 spans 16 amino acids. The CDR3 coding sequence is TGCGCCAGCAGCCAAGATCGCGACCCCTCAACCGATGAGCAGTTCTTC. Protein: CASSQDRDPSTDEQFF.

The chain joins TRBV6-4 to TRBJ2-3, with D possibly TRBD2 on 7 matching bases. Germline V gives CDR1 MRHNA, CDR2 SNTAGT. V lost 3 bases and J lost 3, with 13 bases in between. This CDR3 comprises 15 residues. In nucleotides, the CDR3 is TGTGCCAGCAGTGAGGTCGGGGGGCGGACAGATACGCAGTATTTT. Amino acid sequence: CASSEVGGRTDTQYF.